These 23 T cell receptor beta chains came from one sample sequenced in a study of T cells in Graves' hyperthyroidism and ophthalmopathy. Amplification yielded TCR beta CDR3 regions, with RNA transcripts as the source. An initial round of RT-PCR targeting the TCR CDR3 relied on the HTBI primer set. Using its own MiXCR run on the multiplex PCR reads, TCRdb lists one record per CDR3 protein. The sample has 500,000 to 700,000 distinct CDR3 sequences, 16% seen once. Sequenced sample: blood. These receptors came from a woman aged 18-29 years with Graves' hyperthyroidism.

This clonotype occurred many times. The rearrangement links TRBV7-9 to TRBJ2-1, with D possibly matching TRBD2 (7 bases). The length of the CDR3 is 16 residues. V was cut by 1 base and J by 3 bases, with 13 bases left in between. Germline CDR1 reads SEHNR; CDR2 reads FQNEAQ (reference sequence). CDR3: CASSLEGGAYYNEQFF. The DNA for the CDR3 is TGTGCCAGCAGCTTAGAAGGGGGGGCCTACTACAATGAGCAGTTCTTC.

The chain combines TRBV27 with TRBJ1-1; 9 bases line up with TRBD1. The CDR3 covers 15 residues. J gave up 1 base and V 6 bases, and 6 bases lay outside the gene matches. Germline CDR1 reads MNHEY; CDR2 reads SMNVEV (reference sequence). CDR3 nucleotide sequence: TGTGCCAGCAGCATGAAACAGGGGGCGAACACTGAAGCTTTCTTT. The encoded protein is CASSMKQGANTEAFF.

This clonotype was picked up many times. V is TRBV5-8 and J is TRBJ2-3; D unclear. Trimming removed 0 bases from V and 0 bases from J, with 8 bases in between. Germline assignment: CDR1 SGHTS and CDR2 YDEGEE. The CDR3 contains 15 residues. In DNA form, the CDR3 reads TGTGCCAGCAGCTTGGGGCAGTCTAGCACAGATACGCAGTATTTT. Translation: CASSLGQSSTDTQYF.

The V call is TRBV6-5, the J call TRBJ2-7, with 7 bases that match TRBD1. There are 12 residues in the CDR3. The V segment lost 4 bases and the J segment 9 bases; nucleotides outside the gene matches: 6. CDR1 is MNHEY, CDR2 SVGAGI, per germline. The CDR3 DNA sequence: TGTGCCAGCAGTTCGGGACAGAAAGGGCAGTACTTC. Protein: CASSSGQKGQYF.

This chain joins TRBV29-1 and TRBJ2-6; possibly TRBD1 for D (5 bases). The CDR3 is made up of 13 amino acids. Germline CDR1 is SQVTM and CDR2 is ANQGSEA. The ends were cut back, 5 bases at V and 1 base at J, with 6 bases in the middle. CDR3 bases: TGCAGCGTTCAGGGATCTGGGGCCAACGTCCTGACTTTC. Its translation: CSVQGSGANVLTF.

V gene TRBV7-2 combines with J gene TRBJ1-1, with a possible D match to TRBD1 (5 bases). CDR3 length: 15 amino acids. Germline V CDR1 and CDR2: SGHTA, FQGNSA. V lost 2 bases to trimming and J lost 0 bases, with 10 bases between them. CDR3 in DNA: TGTGCCAGCAGCTTACGGGGACGGCTGAACACTGAAGCTTTCTTT. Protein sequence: CASSLRGRLNTEAFF.

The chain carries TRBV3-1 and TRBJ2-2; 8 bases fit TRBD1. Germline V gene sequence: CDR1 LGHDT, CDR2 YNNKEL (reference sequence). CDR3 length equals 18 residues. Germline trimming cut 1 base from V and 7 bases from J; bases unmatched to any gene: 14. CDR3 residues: CASSQVPGTGFLHGELFF. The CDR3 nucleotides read TGTGCCAGCAGCCAAGTCCCCGGGACAGGATTTCTACACGGGGAGCTGTTTTTT.

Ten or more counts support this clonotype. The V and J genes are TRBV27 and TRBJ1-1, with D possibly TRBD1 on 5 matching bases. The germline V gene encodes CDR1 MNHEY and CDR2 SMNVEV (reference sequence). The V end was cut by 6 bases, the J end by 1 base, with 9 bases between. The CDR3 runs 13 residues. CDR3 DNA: TGTGCCAGCAGGCCAACAGGGAACACTGAAGCTTTCTTT. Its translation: CASRPTGNTEAFF.

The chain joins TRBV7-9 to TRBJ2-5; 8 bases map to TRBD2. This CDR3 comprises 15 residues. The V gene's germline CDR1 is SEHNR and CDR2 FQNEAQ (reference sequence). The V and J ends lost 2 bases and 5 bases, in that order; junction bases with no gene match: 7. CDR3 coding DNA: TGTGCCAGCAGCTTATTGCGGGGGGTCGGTGAGACCCAGTACTTC. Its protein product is CASSLLRGVGETQYF.

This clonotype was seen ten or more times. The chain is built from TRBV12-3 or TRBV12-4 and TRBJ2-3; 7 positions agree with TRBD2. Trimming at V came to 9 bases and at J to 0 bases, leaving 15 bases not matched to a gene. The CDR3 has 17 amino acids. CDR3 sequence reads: CASLLGAGPVSTDTQYF. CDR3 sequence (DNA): TGTGCCAGTTTGTTAGGAGCGGGGCCTGTTAGCACAGATACGCAGTATTTT.

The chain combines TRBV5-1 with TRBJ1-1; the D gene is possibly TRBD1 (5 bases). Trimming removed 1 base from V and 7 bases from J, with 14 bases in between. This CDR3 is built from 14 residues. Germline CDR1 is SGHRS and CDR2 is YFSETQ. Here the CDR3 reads CASSLSRPGGEAFF. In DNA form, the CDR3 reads TGCGCCAGCAGCTTGAGCCGTCCCGGGGGTGAAGCTTTCTTT. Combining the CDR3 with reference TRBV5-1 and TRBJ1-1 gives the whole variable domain KAGVTQTPRYLIKTRGQQVTLSCSPISGHRSVSWYQQTPGQGLQFLFEYFSETQRNKGNFPGRFSGRQFSNSRSEMNVSTLELGDSALYLCASSLSRPGGEAFFGQGTRLTVV.

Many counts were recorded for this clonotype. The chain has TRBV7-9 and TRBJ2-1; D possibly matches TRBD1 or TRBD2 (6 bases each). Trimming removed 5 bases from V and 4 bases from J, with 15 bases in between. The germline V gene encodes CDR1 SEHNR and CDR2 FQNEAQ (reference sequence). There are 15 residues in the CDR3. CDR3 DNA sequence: TGTGCCAGCAGCCCGAAGGGGGGCCAATACAATGAGCAGTTCTTC. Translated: CASSPKGGQYNEQFF.

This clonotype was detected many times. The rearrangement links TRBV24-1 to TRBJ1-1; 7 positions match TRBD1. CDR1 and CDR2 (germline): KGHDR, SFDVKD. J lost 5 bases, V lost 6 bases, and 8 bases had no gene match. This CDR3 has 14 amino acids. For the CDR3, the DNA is TGTGCCACCAGTCCAACAGGGGTGTCGACTGAAGCTTTCTTT. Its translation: CATSPTGVSTEAFF.

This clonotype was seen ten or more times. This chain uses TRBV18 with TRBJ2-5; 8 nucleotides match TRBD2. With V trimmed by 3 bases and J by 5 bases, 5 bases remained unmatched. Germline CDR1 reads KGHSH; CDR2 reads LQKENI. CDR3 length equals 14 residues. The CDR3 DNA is TGTGCCAGCTCACCGGGACTAGGGAGGGAGACCCAGTACTTC. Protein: CASSPGLGRETQYF.

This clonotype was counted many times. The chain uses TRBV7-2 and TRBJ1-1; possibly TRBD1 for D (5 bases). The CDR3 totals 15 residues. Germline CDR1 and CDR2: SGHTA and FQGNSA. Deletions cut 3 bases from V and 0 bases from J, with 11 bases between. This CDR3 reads CASSFPGGVNTEAFF. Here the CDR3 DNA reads TGTGCCAGCAGCTTCCCGGGGGGGGTGAACACTGAAGCTTTCTTT. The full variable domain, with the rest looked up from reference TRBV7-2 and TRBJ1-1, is GAGVSQSPSNKVTEKGKDVELRCDPISGHTALYWYRQSLGQGLEFLIYFQGNSAPDKSGLPSDRFSAERTGGSVSTLTIQRTQQEDSAVYLCASSFPGGVNTEAFFGQGTRLTVV.

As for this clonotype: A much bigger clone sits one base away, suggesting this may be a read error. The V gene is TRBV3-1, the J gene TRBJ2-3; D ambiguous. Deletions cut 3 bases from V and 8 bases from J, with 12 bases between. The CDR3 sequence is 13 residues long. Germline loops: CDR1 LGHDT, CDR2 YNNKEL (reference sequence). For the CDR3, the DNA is TGTGCCAGCAGCCACGCTACCCCAGGTACGCAGTATTTT. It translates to CASSHATPGTQYF.

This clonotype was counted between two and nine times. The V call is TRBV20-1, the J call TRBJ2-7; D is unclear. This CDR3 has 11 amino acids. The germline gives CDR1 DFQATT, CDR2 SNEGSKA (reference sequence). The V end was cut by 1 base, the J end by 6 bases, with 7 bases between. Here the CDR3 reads CSARVGVEQYF. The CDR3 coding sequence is TGCAGTGCTAGAGTTGGGGTCGAGCAGTACTTC.

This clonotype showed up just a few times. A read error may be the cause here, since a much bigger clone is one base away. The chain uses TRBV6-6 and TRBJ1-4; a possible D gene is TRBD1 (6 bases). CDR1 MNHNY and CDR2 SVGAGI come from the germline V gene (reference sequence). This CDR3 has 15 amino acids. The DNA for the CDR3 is TGTGCCAGCAGTTACTCGGGGGCAACTAATGAAGAACTGTTTTTT. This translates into CASSYSGATNEELFF.

The CDR3 region is CASRDGLAGEQRETQYF. The CDR3 region has the DNA TGTGCCAGCAGGGATGGACTAGCGGGGGAACAGCGAGAGACCCAGTACTTC. This chain uses TRBV6-1 with TRBJ2-5; 13 nucleotides match TRBD2. The CDR3 is made up of 17 amino acids. Germline V lookup: CDR1 MNHNS, CDR2 SASEGT. The junction had 11 bases not matched to a gene; V was cut back by 6 bases and J by 4 bases.

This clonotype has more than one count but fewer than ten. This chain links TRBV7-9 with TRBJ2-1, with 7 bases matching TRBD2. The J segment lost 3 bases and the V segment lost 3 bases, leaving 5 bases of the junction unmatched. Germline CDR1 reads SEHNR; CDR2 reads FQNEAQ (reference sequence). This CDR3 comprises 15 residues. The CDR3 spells CASSFSGQFYNEQFF. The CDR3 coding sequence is TGTGCCAGCAGCTTTAGCGGGCAATTCTACAATGAGCAGTTCTTC. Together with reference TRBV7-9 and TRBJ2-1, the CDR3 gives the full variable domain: DTGVSQNPRHKITKRGQNVTFRCDPISEHNRLYWYRQTLGQGPEFLTYFQNEAQLEKSRLLSDRFSAERPKGSFSTLEIQRTEQGDSAMYLCASSFSGQFYNEQFFGPGTRLTVL.

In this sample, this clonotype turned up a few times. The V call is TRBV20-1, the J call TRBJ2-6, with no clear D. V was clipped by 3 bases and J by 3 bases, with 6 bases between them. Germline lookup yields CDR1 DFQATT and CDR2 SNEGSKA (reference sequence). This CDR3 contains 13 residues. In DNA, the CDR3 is TGCAGTGCTAGGGCTGGTGGGGCCAACGTCCTGACTTTC. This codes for CSARAGGANVLTF.

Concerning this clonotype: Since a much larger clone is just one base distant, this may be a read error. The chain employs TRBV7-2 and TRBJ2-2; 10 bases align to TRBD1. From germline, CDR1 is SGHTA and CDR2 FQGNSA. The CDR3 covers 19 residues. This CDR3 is CSSSLVLGQGIPNTGELFF. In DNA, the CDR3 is TGTTCCAGCAGCTTAGTTCTGGGACAGGGGATTCCGAACACCGGGGAGCTGTTTTTT.

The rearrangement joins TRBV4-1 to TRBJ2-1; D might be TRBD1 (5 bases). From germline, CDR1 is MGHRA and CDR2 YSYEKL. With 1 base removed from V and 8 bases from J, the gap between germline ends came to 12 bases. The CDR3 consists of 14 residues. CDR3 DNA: TGCGCCAGCAGCCAAGTCCAGGTAGGGGATGAGCAGTTCTTC. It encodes CASSQVQVGDEQFF.